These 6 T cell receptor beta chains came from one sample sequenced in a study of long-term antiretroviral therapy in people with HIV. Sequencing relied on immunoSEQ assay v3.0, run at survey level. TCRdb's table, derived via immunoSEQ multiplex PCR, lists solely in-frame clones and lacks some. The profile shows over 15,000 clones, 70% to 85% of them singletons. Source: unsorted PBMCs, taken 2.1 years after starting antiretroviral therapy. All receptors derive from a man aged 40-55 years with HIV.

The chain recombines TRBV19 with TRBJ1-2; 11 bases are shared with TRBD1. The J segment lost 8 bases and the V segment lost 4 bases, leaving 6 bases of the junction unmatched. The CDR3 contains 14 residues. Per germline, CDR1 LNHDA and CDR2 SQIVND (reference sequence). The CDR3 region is CASSTGTGGNGYTF. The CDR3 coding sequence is TGTGCCAGTAGTACCGGGACAGGGGGAAACGGCTACACCTTC.

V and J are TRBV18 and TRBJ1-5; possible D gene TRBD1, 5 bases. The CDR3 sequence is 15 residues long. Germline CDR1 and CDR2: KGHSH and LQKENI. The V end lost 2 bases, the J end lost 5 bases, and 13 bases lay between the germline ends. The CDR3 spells CASSPNAQGDQPQHF. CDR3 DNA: TGTGCCAGCTCACCAAACGCCCAGGGAGATCAGCCCCAGCATTTT. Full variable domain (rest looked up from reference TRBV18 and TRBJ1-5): NAGVMQNPRHLVRRRGQEARLRCSPMKGHSHVYWYRQLPEEGLKFMVYLQKENIIDESGMPKERFSAEFPKEGPSILRIQQVVRGDSAAYFCASSPNAQGDQPQHFGDGTRLSIL.

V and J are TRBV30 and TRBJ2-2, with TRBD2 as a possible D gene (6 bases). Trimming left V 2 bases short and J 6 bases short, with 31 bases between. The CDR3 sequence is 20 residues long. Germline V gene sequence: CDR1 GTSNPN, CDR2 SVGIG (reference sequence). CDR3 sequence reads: CAWSRTWGDVTLRRSGELFF. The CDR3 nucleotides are TGTGCCTGGAGTAGGACATGGGGGGATGTCACCTTACGGCGTTCCGGGGAGCTGTTTTTT.

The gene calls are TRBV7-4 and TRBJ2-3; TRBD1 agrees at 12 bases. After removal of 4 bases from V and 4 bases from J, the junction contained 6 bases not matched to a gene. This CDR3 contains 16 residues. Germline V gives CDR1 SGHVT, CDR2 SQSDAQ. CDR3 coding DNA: TGTGCCAGCAGCTGGGGACAGGGGGCGCTGGCAGATACGCAGTATTTT. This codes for CASSWGQGALADTQYF.

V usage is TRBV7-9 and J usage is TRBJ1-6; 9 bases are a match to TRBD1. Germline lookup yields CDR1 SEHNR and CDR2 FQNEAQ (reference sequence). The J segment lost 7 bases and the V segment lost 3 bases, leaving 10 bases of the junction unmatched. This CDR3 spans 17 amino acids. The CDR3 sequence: CASSFVESGTGNSPLHF. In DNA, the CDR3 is TGTGCCAGCAGCTTCGTGGAATCCGGGACAGGGAATTCACCCCTCCACTTT. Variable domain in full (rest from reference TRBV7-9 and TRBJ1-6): DTGVSQNPRHKITKRGQNVTFRCDPISEHNRLYWYRQTLGQGPEFLTYFQNEAQLEKSRLLSDRFSAERPKGSFSTLEIQRTEQGDSAMYLCASSFVESGTGNSPLHFGNGTRLTVT.

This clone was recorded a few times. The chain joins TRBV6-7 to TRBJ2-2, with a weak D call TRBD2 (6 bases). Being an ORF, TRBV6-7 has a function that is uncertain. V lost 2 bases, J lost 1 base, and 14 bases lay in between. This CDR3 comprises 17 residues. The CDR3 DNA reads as TGTGCCAGCAGTTACGGATGTCTAGCGCAGAACACCGGGGAGCTGTTTTTT. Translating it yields CASSYGCLAQNTGELFF.